This T cell receptor (beta chain) emerged from a study of blood T cells in healthy people across ages. This clonotype was recorded many times. Its target is not known. Primed by a sample-barcoded 5' primer and a J-beta primer mix, a second PCR proceeded for 7 to 11 cycles. Each CDR3 protein gets one entry after TCRdb re-called the 5' RACE reads with MiXCR. The sample comprises almost 300,000 distinct CDR3 sequences, roughly 27% of which are singletons, and roughly 30% rests with the top ten. Per germline, CDR1 SGHRS and CDR2 YFSETQ. Trimming left V 1 base short and J 0 bases short, with 8 bases between. The CDR3 contains 15 residues. Study-wide findings and caveats: Across the age range, TCR beta diversity per million T cells fell in a roughly linear way. Researchers deemed the diversity estimates from one million T cells underestimates. Long-lived donors exceeded aged donors in naive CD4+ cells and diversity. Conclusively comparing naive with antigen-experienced cells was impossible with unsorted PBMCs.

The chain couples TRBV5-1 to TRBJ2-1; maybe TRBD1 (5 bases). Sequencing used blood. This clonotype was obtained from a woman in her 70s in good health. The CDR3 loop is CASSLPDNSYNEQFF. CDR3 nucleotide sequence: TGCGCCAGCAGCTTGCCGGACAACTCCTACAATGAGCAGTTCTTC.